The rows below give T cell receptor beta chains drawn from one sample of a study of control samples from healthy donors and cancer patients. Clones were sequenced by immunoSEQ multiplex PCR, and TCRdb holds only the in-frame ones, with some missing. The profile shows about 250,000 clones, about four fifths of them singletons. The sample was PBMCs. The receptors come from a woman aged 55-69 years with lung cancer. Each CDR3 is given with its conserved first and last residue. The order of the fields is clone size, D gene, V gene, J gene, CDR3 protein, CDR3 DNA. The D gene is left open where the match is weak. Clone size is given for some rows only: seen once, a few or many times, or a class if the clone is expanded.

NA	NA	TRBV5-4	TRBJ2-5	CASSLGRKETQYF	TGTGCCAGCAGCCTCGGACGGAAAGAGACCCAGTACTTC
NA	TRBD1	TRBV25-1	TRBJ2-4	CASSGTGGESKNIQYF	TGTGCCAGCAGTGGGACAGGGGGCGAGTCCAAAAACATTCAGTACTTC
few	NA	TRBV7-6	TRBJ2-2	CASSLGERAHGGELFF	TGTGCCAGCAGCCTCGGGGAAAGGGCCCATGGCGGGGAGCTGTTTTTT
NA	NA	TRBV7-9	TRBJ2-2	CASTSQGTTGELFF	TGTGCCAGCACCTCCCAGGGGACGACCGGGGAGCTGTTTTTT
NA	TRBD2	TRBV28	TRBJ2-1	CAIAKPAGGPFDDEQFF	TGTGCCATAGCCAAGCCGGCGGGAGGGCCATTTGACGATGAGCAGTTCTTC
NA	NA	TRBV19	TRBJ2-1	CASSPNGGLVYNEQFF	TGTGCCAGTAGTCCAAATGGCGGGTTGGTTTACAATGAGCAGTTCTTC
NA	NA	TRBV19	TRBJ1-1	CATQGQPNTEAFF	TGTGCCACGCAGGGGCAGCCGAACACTGAAGCTTTCTTT
NA	NA	TRBV7-9	TRBJ2-5	CASRQLTGETQYF	TGTGCCAGCAGACAACTTACGGGGGAGACCCAGTACTTC
NA	NA	TRBV5-1	TRBJ1-4	CASSAAGGTTNEKLFF	TGCGCCAGCAGCGCCGCCGGGGGTACAACTAATGAAAAACTGTTTTTT
NA	NA	TRBV7-8	TRBJ1-1	CASSLTGGNTEAFF	TGTGCCAGCAGCTTAACGGGGGGAAACACTGAAGCTTTCTTT
NA	NA	TRBV3-1/TRBV3-2	TRBJ1-6	CASSQAQKLSPLHF	TGTGCCAGCAGCCAAGCTCAGAAACTCTCACCCCTCCACTTT
NA	TRBD1	TRBV28	TRBJ2-7	CASSLDGTGYEQYF	TGTGCCAGCAGTTTAGATGGGACAGGATACGAGCAGTACTTC
NA	TRBD1	TRBV6-2/TRBV6-3	TRBJ2-7	CASSYPAGQGARNEQYF	TGTGCCAGCAGTTACCCGGCGGGACAGGGGGCGCGGAACGAGCAGTACTTC
NA	TRBD2	TRBV19	TRBJ2-1	CASSPGLAGVNEQFF	TGTGCCAGTAGCCCCGGACTAGCGGGGGTAAATGAGCAGTTCTTC
NA	NA	TRBV28	TRBJ1-3	CASSFGHRILSYSGNTIYF	TGTGCCAGCAGTTTCGGTCACAGGATTCTTTCCTACTCTGGAAACACCATATATTTT
NA	NA	TRBV2	TRBJ2-7	CASSEDYEQYF	TGTGCCAGCAGTGAGGACTACGAGCAGTACTTC
NA	NA	TRBV30	TRBJ2-2	CAWSPTGRTGELFF	TGTGCCTGGAGTCCCACAGGGCGCACCGGGGAGCTGTTTTTT
NA	NA	TRBV4-1	TRBJ2-2	CASSQGRVVAGELFF	TGCGCCAGCAGCCAAGGCAGGGTAGTAGCCGGGGAGCTGTTTTTT
NA	TRBD1	TRBV6-1	TRBJ2-5	CASSEPPGGGKTQYF	TGTGCCAGCAGTGAACCCCCAGGGGGCGGAAAGACCCAGTACTTC
NA	NA	TRBV28	TRBJ2-7	CASSLRSGEQYF	TGTGCCAGCAGTTTGCGATCGGGCGAGCAGTACTTC
NA	TRBD1	TRBV7-9	TRBJ2-3	CASSSTGAGDTQYF	TGTGCCAGCAGCTCCACAGGGGCGGGAGATACGCAGTATTTT
NA	NA	TRBV7-3	TRBJ2-1	CASSYSPSSYNEQFF	TGTGCCAGCAGCTATAGCCCTAGCTCCTACAATGAGCAGTTCTTC
few	NA	TRBV9	TRBJ2-1	CASSVERWGSYNEQFF	TGTGCCAGCAGCGTCGAGAGGTGGGGCTCCTACAATGAGCAGTTCTTC
NA	NA	TRBV6-5	TRBJ1-3	CASSYGVQGSGNTIYF	TGTGCCAGCAGTTACGGGGTTCAGGGGTCTGGAAACACCATATATTTT
NA	NA	TRBV19	TRBJ1-2	CASSMDTTLYGYTF	TGTGCCAGTAGTATGGACACGACACTCTATGGCTACACCTTC
NA	NA	TRBV6-5	TRBJ2-1	CASSSSGRYNEQFF	NA
NA	NA	TRBV9	TRBJ2-7	CASSVASLSYEQYF	TGTGCCAGCAGCGTAGCCAGCCTATCCTACGAGCAGTACTTC
NA	NA	TRBV2	TRBJ2-2	CATSTDRGAGELFF	TGTGCCACCTCGACAGACCGCGGCGCCGGGGAGCTGTTTTTT
NA	TRBD1	TRBV5-1	TRBJ2-1	CASSSNPPGQGYNEQFF	TGCGCCAGCAGCTCAAATCCCCCAGGACAGGGTTACAATGAGCAGTTCTTC
NA	NA	TRBV2	TRBJ2-3	CASSLQETSTDTQYF	TGTGCCAGCAGCCTACAGGAAACTAGCACAGATACGCAGTATTTT
NA	NA	TRBV13	TRBJ1-6	CASSSGQNSPLHF	TGTGCCAGCAGCTCCGGACAGAATTCACCCCTCCACTTT
NA	NA	TRBV2	TRBJ1-5	CASSQDSSSNQPQHF	TGTGCCAGCAGTCAGGACAGCAGTAGCAATCAGCCCCAGCATTTT
NA	TRBD1	TRBV24-1	TRBJ2-2	CATSDPVGQGNTGELFF	TGTGCCACCAGTGATCCTGTGGGACAGGGGAACACCGGGGAGCTGTTTTTT
NA	NA	TRBV21-1	TRBJ1-2	CASSNKDRGLTNYGYTF	TGTGCCAGCAGCAATAAGGACAGGGGTCTCACTAACTATGGCTACACCTTC
NA	NA	TRBV2	TRBJ1-3	CASSAGVLSGNTIYF	TGTGCCAGCAGTGCCGGGGTTCTCTCTGGAAACACCATATATTTT
NA	NA	TRBV10-2	TRBJ1-1	CASSVRLGNTEAFF	TGCGCCAGCAGTGTGCGCTTGGGGAACACTGAAGCTTTCTTT
NA	NA	TRBV27	TRBJ1-5	CASSWEIDSNQPQHF	TGTGCCAGCAGTTGGGAGATCGATAGCAATCAGCCCCAGCATTTT
few	NA	TRBV5-1	TRBJ1-5	CASSRDRGRGGNQPQHF	TGCGCCAGCAGTCGGGACCGGGGGCGGGGGGGCAATCAGCCCCAGCATTTT
NA	NA	TRBV7-9	TRBJ1-1	CASSLAVPEAFF	TGTGCCAGCAGCTTAGCCGTACCTGAAGCTTTCTTT
NA	TRBD1	TRBV18	TRBJ2-7	CASSPGQGSYEQYF	TGTGCCAGCTCACCAGGACAGGGTTCGTACGAGCAGTACTTC
few	TRBD1	TRBV29-1	TRBJ1-2	CSAGGQGGYGYTF	TGCAGCGCCGGCGGACAGGGGGGCTATGGCTACACCTTC
NA	TRBD1	TRBV6-1	TRBJ1-6	CASRTGGPASPLHF	TGTGCCAGCAGAACAGGGGGCCCGGCGTCACCCCTCCACTTT
NA	NA	TRBV19	TRBJ1-5	CASGVGQKYYYSNQPQHF	TGTGCCAGCGGGGTCGGACAGAAATACTACTATAGCAATCAGCCCCAGCATTTT